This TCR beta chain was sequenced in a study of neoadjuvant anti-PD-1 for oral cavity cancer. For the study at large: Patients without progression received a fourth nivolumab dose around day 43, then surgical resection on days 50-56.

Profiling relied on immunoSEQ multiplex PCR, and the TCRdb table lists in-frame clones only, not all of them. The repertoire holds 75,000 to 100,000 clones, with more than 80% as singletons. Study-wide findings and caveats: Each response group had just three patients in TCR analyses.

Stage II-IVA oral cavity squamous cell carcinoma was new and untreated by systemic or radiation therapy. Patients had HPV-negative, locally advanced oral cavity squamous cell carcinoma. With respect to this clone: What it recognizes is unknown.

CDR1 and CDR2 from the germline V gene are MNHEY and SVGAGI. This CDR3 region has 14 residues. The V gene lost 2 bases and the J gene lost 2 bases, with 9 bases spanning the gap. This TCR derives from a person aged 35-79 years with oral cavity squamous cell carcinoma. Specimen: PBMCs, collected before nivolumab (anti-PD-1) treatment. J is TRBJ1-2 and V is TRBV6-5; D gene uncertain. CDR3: CASSYGGGNYGYTF. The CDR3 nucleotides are TGTGCCAGCAGTTACGGAGGCGGCAACTATGGCTACACCTTC.